Sequencing of this T cell receptor beta chain was carried out in a study of shared clonotypes between healthy human individuals. Note on this clone: Its specificity is not known.

Whole-study results and caveats: Memory subsets generally showed smaller estimated richness than naive subsets did. The four-donor shared clonotypes exceeded non-shared clonotypes in generation probability, with non-shared ones scoring lower.

The CDR3 extends over 13 amino acids. Germline V gives CDR1 SQVTM, CDR2 ANQGSEA. V shed 2 bases and J shed 3 bases, with 11 bases lying between them. CD45RO-negative, CCR7-positively selected cells formed the naive CD8 fraction, excluding terminally differentiated effector memory CD45RA+ cells. All donors qualified as healthy HIV-negative adults and had experienced no recent acute infections or vaccinations. Produced via immunoSEQ multiplex PCR; TCRdb's table is partial and in-frame only. The sample lists about 2 million clones, 85% to 95% occurring once. The sequence came from a man between 18 and 35 years old in good health. The chain uses TRBV29-1 and TRBJ2-7; D call uncertain. The sequenced sample consisted of naive CD8+ T cells sorted from blood. The CDR3 loop reads CSVERRCFYEQYF. The CDR3 region has the DNA TGCAGCGTTGAACGGCGGTGTTTCTACGAGCAGTACTTC.